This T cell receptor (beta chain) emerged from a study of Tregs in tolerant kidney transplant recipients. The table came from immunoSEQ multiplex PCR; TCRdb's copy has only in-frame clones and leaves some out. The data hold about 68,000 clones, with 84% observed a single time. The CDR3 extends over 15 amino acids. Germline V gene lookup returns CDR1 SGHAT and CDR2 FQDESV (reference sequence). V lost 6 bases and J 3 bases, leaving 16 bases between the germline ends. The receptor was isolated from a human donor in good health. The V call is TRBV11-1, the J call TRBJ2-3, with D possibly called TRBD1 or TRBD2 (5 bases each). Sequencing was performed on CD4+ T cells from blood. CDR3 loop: CASSPSSGGTDTQYF. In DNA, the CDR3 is TGTGCCAGCAGTCCCAGCTCTGGGGGAACAGATACGCAGTATTTT.